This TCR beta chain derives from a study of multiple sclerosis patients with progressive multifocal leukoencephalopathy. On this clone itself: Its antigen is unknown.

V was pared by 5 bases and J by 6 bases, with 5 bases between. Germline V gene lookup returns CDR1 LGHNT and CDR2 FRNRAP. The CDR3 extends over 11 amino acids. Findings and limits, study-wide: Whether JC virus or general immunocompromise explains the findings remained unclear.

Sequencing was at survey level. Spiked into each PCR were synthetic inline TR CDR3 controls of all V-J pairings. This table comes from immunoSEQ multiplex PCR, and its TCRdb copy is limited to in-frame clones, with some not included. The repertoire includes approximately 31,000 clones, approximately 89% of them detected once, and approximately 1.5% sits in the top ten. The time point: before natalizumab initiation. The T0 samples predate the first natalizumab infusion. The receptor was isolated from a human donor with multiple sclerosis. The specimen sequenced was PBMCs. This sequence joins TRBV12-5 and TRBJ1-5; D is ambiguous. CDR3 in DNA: TGTGCTAGTGGTCCTCTTCAGCCCCAGCATTTT. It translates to CASGPLQPQHF.